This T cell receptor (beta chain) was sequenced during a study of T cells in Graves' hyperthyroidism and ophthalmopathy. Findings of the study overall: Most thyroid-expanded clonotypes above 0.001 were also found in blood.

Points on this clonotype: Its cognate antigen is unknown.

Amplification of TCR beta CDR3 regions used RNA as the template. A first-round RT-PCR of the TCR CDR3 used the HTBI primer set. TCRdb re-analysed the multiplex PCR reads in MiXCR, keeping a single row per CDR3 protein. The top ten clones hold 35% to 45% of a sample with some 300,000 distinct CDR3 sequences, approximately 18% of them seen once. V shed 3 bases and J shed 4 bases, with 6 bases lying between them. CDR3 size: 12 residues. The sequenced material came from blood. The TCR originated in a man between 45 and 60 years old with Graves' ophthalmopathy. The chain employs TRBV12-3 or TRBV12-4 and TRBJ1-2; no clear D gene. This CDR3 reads CASSLGSYGYTF. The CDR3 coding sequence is TGTGCCAGCAGTTTGGGGTCCTATGGCTACACCTTC.